This record covers a single T cell receptor (beta chain). This entry is derived from a study of human CD8 memory T cell subsets. A UMI-labeled 5' RACE approach was the method that produced the TCR beta libraries. From its re-call of the 5' RACE reads, TCRdb lists each CDR3 protein once, without DNA. This table lists around 3,400 distinct CDR3 sequences. Germline-derived CDR1 and CDR2 are SGHRS and YFSETQ. The CDR3 is made up of 14 amino acids. The receptor comes from a human donor in good health. The chain links TRBV5-1 to TRBJ2-7; the TCRdb call, TRBD2, lacks DNA for checking. The specimen sequenced was CD8+ effector memory T cells (TEM) sorted from PBMCs. Regarding subset: effector memory CD8 T cells, CCR7- CD45RO+ CD95+. The CDR3 is CASSLVEGSYEQYF.